These T cell receptor beta chains were read from a single sample in a study of control samples from healthy donors and cancer patients. Libraries were prepared by immunoSEQ multiplex PCR; TCRdb keeps only in-frame clonotypes and omits some of them. The sample lists under 150,000 clones; roughly 86% were seen once. Sequenced sample: PBMCs. Every receptor here comes from a man aged 50 or older with head and neck cancer. CDR3s include the opening cysteine and the closing phenylalanine or tryptophan. Each record gives: D gene, clone size, J gene, V gene, CDR3 protein, CDR3 DNA. D genes are given only for firm matches. The size of a clone is reported for some rows only, either as once, few or many, or as a class for expanded clones.

d_gene: NA; abundance: NA; j_gene: TRBJ2-1; v_gene: TRBV18; CDR3aa: CASSPSQSSYNEQFF; CDR3nt: TGTGCCAGCTCACCATCCCAGAGCTCCTACAATGAGCAGTTCTTC
d_gene: TRBD1; abundance: NA; j_gene: TRBJ1-1; v_gene: TRBV19; CDR3aa: CASFPDRENTEAFF; CDR3nt: TGTGCCAGTTTCCCGGACAGGGAGAACACTGAAGCTTTCTTT
d_gene: NA; abundance: NA; j_gene: TRBJ2-2; v_gene: TRBV13; CDR3aa: CASSFRTTGELFF; CDR3nt: TGTGCCAGCAGCTTTAGGACCACCGGGGAGCTGTTTTTT
d_gene: TRBD1; abundance: few; j_gene: TRBJ1-5; v_gene: TRBV7-2; CDR3aa: CASSSTGRPQHF; CDR3nt: TGTGCCAGCAGCTCGACAGGGCGGCCCCAGCATTTT
d_gene: NA; abundance: NA; j_gene: TRBJ2-7; v_gene: TRBV7-9; CDR3aa: CASSLSTRGSPEQYF; CDR3nt: TGTGCCAGCAGCTTAAGTACAAGGGGATCGCCGGAGCAGTACTTC
d_gene: NA; abundance: NA; j_gene: TRBJ2-2; v_gene: TRBV19; CDR3aa: CASSIVGSGELFF; CDR3nt: TGTGCCAGTAGTATAGTGGGGAGCGGGGAGCTGTTTTTT
d_gene: NA; abundance: NA; j_gene: TRBJ2-3; v_gene: TRBV28; CDR3aa: CASSFRFGGSAGDTQYF; CDR3nt: TGTGCCAGCAGTTTTAGGTTCGGGGGTAGCGCTGGAGATACGCAGTATTTT
d_gene: TRBD2; abundance: NA; j_gene: TRBJ2-7; v_gene: TRBV6-6; CDR3aa: CASSIELAVYTGEQYF; CDR3nt: TGTGCCAGCAGTATCGAGCTAGCGGTGTACACGGGCGAGCAGTACTTC
d_gene: NA; abundance: NA; j_gene: TRBJ2-7; v_gene: TRBV6-6; CDR3aa: CASWEGPLYEQYF; CDR3nt: TGTGCCAGCTGGGAAGGTCCACTATACGAGCAGTACTTC
d_gene: NA; abundance: NA; j_gene: TRBJ2-7; v_gene: TRBV19; CDR3aa: CASSIWDNEQYF; CDR3nt: TGTGCCAGTAGTATCTGGGACAACGAGCAGTACTTC
d_gene: NA; abundance: NA; j_gene: TRBJ2-7; v_gene: TRBV6-6; CDR3aa: CASSPPRYQGATYEQYF; CDR3nt: TGTGCCAGCAGTCCTCCGCGGTACCAGGGCGCTACCTACGAGCAGTACTTC
d_gene: NA; abundance: NA; j_gene: TRBJ1-5; v_gene: TRBV2; CDR3aa: CASRREEGNQPQHF; CDR3nt: TGTGCCAGCCGAAGGGAAGAAGGCAATCAGCCCCAGCATTTT
d_gene: TRBD1; abundance: NA; j_gene: TRBJ2-5; v_gene: TRBV5-4; CDR3aa: CASSDETGTGQETQYF; CDR3nt: TGTGCCAGCAGCGACGAAACCGGGACAGGCCAAGAGACCCAGTACTTC
d_gene: TRBD2; abundance: NA; j_gene: TRBJ2-3; v_gene: TRBV5-1; CDR3aa: CASSWTSGGTDTQYF; CDR3nt: TGCGCCAGCAGCTGGACTAGCGGGGGAACAGATACGCAGTATTTT
d_gene: NA; abundance: NA; j_gene: TRBJ2-3; v_gene: TRBV4-2; CDR3aa: CASSQWGGLGPADTQYF; CDR3nt: TGTGCCAGCAGCCAATGGGGGGGGCTTGGGCCCGCAGATACGCAGTATTTT
d_gene: TRBD1; abundance: NA; j_gene: TRBJ2-7; v_gene: TRBV28; CDR3aa: CASDQTGFGEQYF; CDR3nt: TGTGCCAGCGATCAGACAGGGTTTGGCGAGCAGTACTTC
d_gene: NA; abundance: NA; j_gene: TRBJ1-2; v_gene: TRBV20-1; CDR3aa: CSASSGRVRGYTF; CDR3nt: TGCAGTGCTAGTAGCGGCAGGGTGAGAGGCTACACCTTC
d_gene: NA; abundance: NA; j_gene: TRBJ1-1; v_gene: TRBV25-1; CDR3aa: CASSELQGIPEAFF; CDR3nt: TGTGCCAGCAGTGAACTCCAGGGGATCCCTGAAGCTTTCTTT
d_gene: NA; abundance: once; j_gene: TRBJ1-1; v_gene: TRBV5-4; CDR3aa: CASSFDRGEAFF; CDR3nt: TGTGCCAGCAGCTTTGATCGGGGTGAAGCTTTCTTT
d_gene: TRBD2; abundance: NA; j_gene: TRBJ2-3; v_gene: TRBV18; CDR3aa: CASSPRLAGSTDTQYF; CDR3nt: TGTGCCAGCTCACCACGACTAGCAGGGTCCACAGATACGCAGTATTTT
d_gene: TRBD1; abundance: NA; j_gene: TRBJ2-5; v_gene: TRBV28; CDR3aa: CASSTQGAGETQYF; CDR3nt: TGTGCCAGCAGTACACAGGGGGCAGGGGAGACCCAGTACTTC
d_gene: TRBD1; abundance: NA; j_gene: TRBJ2-7; v_gene: TRBV3-1/TRBV3-2; CDR3aa: CASSIGTARSYEQYF; CDR3nt: TGTGCCAGCAGCATCGGGACAGCCCGCTCCTACGAGCAGTACTTC
d_gene: TRBD1; abundance: few; j_gene: TRBJ1-4; v_gene: TRBV7-2; CDR3aa: CASSFDRGRNEKLFF; CDR3nt: TGTGCCAGCAGCTTCGACAGGGGGCGCAATGAAAAACTGTTTTTT
d_gene: TRBD1; abundance: NA; j_gene: TRBJ1-3; v_gene: TRBV7-3; CDR3aa: CASSLTGDSSGNTIYF; CDR3nt: TGTGCCAGCAGCTTAACGGGGGACAGTTCTGGAAACACCATATATTTT